The clone carrying this T cell receptor beta chain showed up many times. This sample is part of a study of T-cell reconstitution after alpha-beta-depleted transplantation in children. It was with unique molecular identifiers that the TCRbeta library was prepared. TCRdb re-called the PCR reads through MiXCR, storing one row per CDR3 protein. The data contain 490,000 or so distinct CDR3 sequences, about 12% of them seen just once; the ten biggest clones take up 5% to 6%. This CDR3 has 16 amino acids. From germline, CDR1 is SGHKS and CDR2 YYEKEE (reference sequence). V lost 5 bases, J lost 9 bases, and 23 bases lay in between.

Sequencing used PBMCs from the stem cell graft donor, obtained from the stem cell graft. This sequence originates from a human donor who donated a stem cell graft to a child with combined immunodeficiency. This chain joins TRBV5-5 and TRBJ2-2; a possible D gene is TRBD1 (6 bases). CDR3 amino acids: CASRSSEAGGPRELFF. The CDR3 nucleotides read TGTGCCAGCAGATCCTCAGAGGCTGGGGGCCCTCGGGAGCTGTTTTTT. The full variable domain, rest sourced from reference TRBV5-5 and TRBJ2-2, is DAGVTQSPTHLIKTRGQQVTLRCSPISGHKSVSWYQQVLGQGPQFIFQYYEKEERGRGNFPDRFSARQFPNYSSELNVNALLLGDSALYLCASRSSEAGGPRELFFGEGSRLTVL.